This TCR beta chain was obtained from a study of CD8 T cells in ankylosing spondylitis. Study results and limitations: With a CD8+ phenotype, disease-linked clones were relatively rare in peripheral blood.

This clonotype has more than one count but fewer than ten. Its cognate antigen is unknown. TCRdb analysed the 5' RACE reads with MiXCR anew, one entry per CDR3 protein. Among approximately 150,000 distinct CDR3 sequences listed, under 35% were seen once. V was clipped by 5 bases and J by 7 bases, with 15 bases between them. CDR3 length: 14 residues. CDR1 is SQVTM and CDR2 is ANQGSEA in the germline V gene. Material for sequencing was synovial fluid, either unsorted or a sorted T cell fraction (not recorded which). The rearrangement joins TRBV29-1 to TRBJ1-6; D not resolved. This clonotype originated in a male donor with ankylosing spondylitis. The chain's CDR3 is CSVRDDAANSPLHF. The CDR3 DNA reads as TGCAGCGTTAGAGACGACGCCGCCAATTCACCCCTCCACTTT.